A single count supports the clone carrying this T cell receptor (beta chain). This record belongs to a study of blood T cell repertoires in COVID-19. At the level of the study: Spain, Italy and the United States supplied samples that represented acute and convalescent COVID-19.

J lost 7 bases, V lost 6 bases, and 4 bases had no gene match. CDR1 MNHEY and CDR2 SMNVEV come from the germline V gene (reference sequence). The CDR3 extends over 14 amino acids. Methods used by the authors: For nucleated cells, counts were estimated from reference gene primer amplification. The assay was immunoSEQ multiplex PCR, and TCRdb's table has in-frame clones only and misses some. For V, J and clone size, that table is used; D and trimming come from the DNA. The profile shows some 280,000 clones, about 89% of them singletons. This receptor was obtained from a woman aged 60-75 years with acute or convalescent COVID-19. Material: peripheral blood. This sequence joins TRBV27 and TRBJ1-6; TRBD1 matches 9 bases. CDR3 sequence: CASRDGTGNSPLHF. The CDR3 DNA reads TGTGCCAGCAGGGACGGGACAGGGAATTCACCCCTCCACTTT.